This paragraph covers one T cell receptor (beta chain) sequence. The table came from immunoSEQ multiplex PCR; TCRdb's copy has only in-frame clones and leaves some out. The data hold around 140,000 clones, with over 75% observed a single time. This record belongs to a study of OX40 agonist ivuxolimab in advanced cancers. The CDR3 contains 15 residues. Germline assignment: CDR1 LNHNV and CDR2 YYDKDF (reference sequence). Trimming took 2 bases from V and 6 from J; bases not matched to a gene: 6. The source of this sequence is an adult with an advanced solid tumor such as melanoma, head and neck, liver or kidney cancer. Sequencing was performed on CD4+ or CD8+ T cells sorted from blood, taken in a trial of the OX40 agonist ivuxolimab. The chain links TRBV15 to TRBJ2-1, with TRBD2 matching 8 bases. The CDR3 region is CATSRKAGVSNEQFF. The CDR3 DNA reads TGTGCCACCAGCAGAAAAGCGGGAGTGAGCAATGAGCAGTTCTTC.